Listed below are T cell receptor beta chains from one sample, sequenced in a study of OX40 agonist ivuxolimab in advanced cancers. Profiled with immunoSEQ multiplex PCR; TCRdb holds only in-frame clones, not every one. Of about 45,000 clones in the sample, 92% were seen once. The source was CD4+ or CD8+ T cells sorted from blood, collected in a trial of the OX40 agonist ivuxolimab. These TCRs come from an adult with an advanced solid tumor such as melanoma, head and neck, liver or kidney cancer. Both conserved end residues are trimmed from each CDR3. The order of the fields is V gene, J gene, CDR3 protein.

TRBV30	TRBJ2-4	AWSVGGTSIQY
TRBV6-6	TRBJ2-1	ASSYSAGYNEQF
TRBV28	TRBJ1-5	ASSLQDSNQPQH
TRBV29-1	TRBJ1-1	SAGEGNTEAF
TRBV11-2	TRBJ2-6	ASSLFSGISSGANVLT
TRBV19	TRBJ1-2	ASSIDEERGDYGYT
TRBV2	TRBJ2-1	ASRGAYDDEQF
TRBV7-9	TRBJ2-4	ASSPSGSNIQY
TRBV27	TRBJ1-4	ASSLLQGGEKLF
TRBV5-4	TRBJ2-3	ASSLTQGAGAQY
TRBV27	TRBJ2-4	ASTPLAAAKNIQY
TRBV10-1	TRBJ2-1	ASSVGFSYNEQF
TRBV7-8	TRBJ2-2	ASSPGTSGSFAGELF
TRBV7-9	TRBJ2-5	ASSPGTSGWQETQY
TRBV6-5	TRBJ2-7	ASNVGEASYEQY
TRBV6-5	TRBJ2-7	ASSYDGTYEQY
TRBV10-3	TRBJ2-7	AIGAGQGSHEQY
TRBV7-6	TRBJ2-3	ASSLGTTDTQY
TRBV4-1	TRBJ2-7	ASSQDQFSTYEQY
TRBV9	TRBJ2-5	ASSAPPKETQY
TRBV20-1	TRBJ2-3	SARGPDTQY
TRBV25-1	TRBJ2-7	ASSDSETGQY
TRBV11-2	TRBJ2-5	ASSLGWSEGAQETQY
TRBV28	TRBJ2-1	ASRPGLAANEQF
TRBV7-9	TRBJ2-2	ASASGRSNTGELF
TRBV18	TRBJ2-6	ASSPLAPSSGANVLT
TRBV29-1	NA	SVEDRGYEQY
TRBV2	TRBJ2-3	ASNLDTQY
TRBV29-1	TRBJ2-7	SVVWGARSYEQY
TRBV6-6	TRBJ2-7	ASGDRGLYEQY
TRBV29-1	TRBJ2-7	SVEVGGTTYEQY
TRBV5-6	TRBJ1-2	ASSQGQFNYGYT
TRBV4-2	TRBJ2-7	ASSQGTGPYEQY
TRBV6-6	TRBJ2-7	ASRGYEQY
TRBV11-2	TRBJ2-3	ASSSDRVISPISDTQY
TRBV5-6	TRBJ2-4	ASSVDRGRLYIQY
TRBV27	TRBJ2-1	ASSLNAGGPAYNEQF
TRBV25-1	TRBJ2-5	ASSESPGGQETQY
TRBV25-1	TRBJ1-5	ATEPEGNQPQH
TRBV6-4	TRBJ2-1	ASSDSGTGSNEQF
TRBV28	TRBJ2-7	ASSWSPTSLASYEQY
TRBV4-2	TRBJ1-4	ASSQGQGDIATNEKLF
TRBV9	TRBJ2-1	ASSVGGSHSYNEQF
TRBV28	TRBJ1-4	ASSPSGGPGEKLF
TRBV2	TRBJ2-7	ASRGGGKTYEQY
TRBV29-1	TRBJ2-1	SVGTYNEQF
TRBV27	TRBJ2-7	ASKGTPYYEQY
TRBV6-5	TRBJ1-6	ASSSGPGNSPLH
TRBV9	TRBJ1-2	ASSGVRDRGLYGYT
TRBV4-1	TRBJ2-3	ASSQDGLALADTQY